The entry that follows covers one T cell receptor beta chain sequence. There is no known antigen for this receptor. No base qualities exist here, and no much larger clone lies one base off it. The data originate from a study of blood T cells in healthy people across ages (dated by TCRdb to 2015 to 2017). For context, the study as a whole: Template switching captured roughly one uniquely barcoded TCR beta cDNA molecule per two T cells in model experiments. To avoid experimental bias, donors of different ages were spread randomly across the sequencing lanes. Four age groups were formed from the donors: young (average approximately 15 years), middle-aged (approximately 40), aged (62) and long-lived (less than 85). For two donors (one aged 18 to 29 and one aged 80 or older), the study analyzed two additional independent replicas of 1 million unique cDNA reads from the same blood draw. The study measured age-related changes in TCR beta repertoire diversity using deep sequencing normalized with unique cDNA molecular identifiers. General conclusions and limits of the study: Estimates of total diversity based on one million sequenced T cells were regarded as lower bounds and as underestimates. The long-lived group showed more naive CD4+ T cells, fewer expanded clones and increased TCR diversity than the aged group, suggesting age selection. Because profiling used bulk unsorted PBMCs, naive and antigen-experienced compartments could not be compared conclusively. As age increased, observed TCR beta diversity per million T cells dropped in a roughly linear way, and a significant reduction was already evident by age 40. Because the CMV infection status of the donors was unknown, age-related changes in expanded clonotypes may potentially have been confounded. The percentage of naive T cells measured by flow cytometry correlated strongly with observed TCR beta diversity.

Systemically healthy Caucasian individuals from Russia, around 39 in total and aged roughly 6 to 100 years, were included as donors. Each donor gave ten milliliters of peripheral blood, collected into EDTA-treated Vacutainer tubes. Ficoll-Paque density-gradient centrifugation was used to isolate PBMCs, with at least 6.5 million per sample. Total RNA was extracted from PBMCs with Trizol reagent, with at least 5.5 micrograms obtained per sample. For every donor, flow cytometry on a PBMC aliquot measured the percentage of naive CD45RAhigh/CD27high T cells. Receptors were amplified or captured by 5' RACE. The sequencing machine was an Illumina HiSeq 2500. The second PCR ran for roughly 7 to 12 cycles and used a J-beta primer mix along with a sample-barcoded 5' primer. A unique molecular identifier was introduced onto each TCR beta cDNA molecule by a template-switch 5' adaptor carrying 12 random nucleotides. Each sample yielded at least 2.5 million CDR3-containing paired-end reads. The Mint cDNA synthesis kit, primed by a TRBC-specific oligonucleotide, was used to synthesize first-strand cDNA from all RNA. Following uracil-DNA glycosylase treatment, a first 18-cycle PCR with universal primers M1SS and BC2_uni_R was performed on all cDNA. The published analysis was carried out like this. Each sample was normalized by randomly selecting 1 million high-quality reads, each carrying a distinct molecular identifier. Reads with shared molecular identifiers were discarded instead of being binned into consensus sequences. CDR3 identification, clonotype clustering and error correction used MiTCR with a Q25 quality threshold and the strictest error-elimination algorithm. A nonparametric unseen species model with Euler transformation was used to estimate a lower bound on total TCR beta diversity. Using fastp trimming at Q25 and MiXCR clonotype assembly, TCRdb reanalyzed the public sequencing data and kept in-frame beta chains. Each record represents a unique CDR3 protein, reported with the most common genes and DNA among its rows. These V and J calls rely on TCRdb rather than the paper's analysis. The sample table records 550,000 to 700,000 distinct CDR3 sequences; approximately 27% of these occur just once. The ten largest clones capture 15% to 20% of the sample.

The germline V gene yields SGDLS for CDR1 and YYNGEE for CDR2. Trimming leaves V shorter by 4 bases and J shorter by 2 bases, with the junction holding 6 bases beyond the gene matches. There are 14 amino acids in the CDR3, from cysteine to phenylalanine inclusive. The retained sequence is limited to the CDR3, 42 bases, with the frame set at the first base. The chain was built from TRBV9 and TRBJ2-7, and TRBD1 matches 7 of the central bases. Sequencing was done on a sample of blood. This receptor was identified in a woman between 65 and 79 years old in good health. CDR3 protein: CASSPTGTAYEQYF. The nucleotide sequence reads as follows: TGTGCCAGCAGCCCTACCGGGACAGCCTACGAGCAGTACTTC.